The entry that follows covers one TCR beta chain sequence. The data were obtained in a study of blood T cell repertoires in COVID-19. The junction had 4 bases not matched to a gene; V was cut back by 7 bases and J by 0 bases. This CDR3 is built from 14 residues. Germline lookup yields CDR1 SQVTM and CDR2 ANQGSEA. Libraries were prepared by immunoSEQ multiplex PCR; TCRdb keeps only in-frame clonotypes and omits some of them. The sample lists around 150,000 clones; approximately 80% were seen once. The sequencing input was peripheral blood. This TCR derives from a man in his fifties or sixties who had recovered from COVID-19. The rearrangement joins TRBV29-1 to TRBJ2-2; 8 bases agree with TRBD1. The CDR3 is CSADRGANTGELFF. The CDR3, as DNA: TGCAGCGCCGACAGGGGTGCGAACACCGGGGAGCTGTTTTTT.